This T cell receptor (beta chain) derives from a study of OX40 agonist ivuxolimab in advanced cancers. Germline V gene lookup returns CDR1 SNHLY and CDR2 FYNNEI. The CDR3 totals 15 residues. Trimming removed 1 base from V and 7 bases from J, with 14 bases in between. Assay used: immunoSEQ multiplex PCR; TCRdb lists only in-frame clones, some missing. The sample records 80,000 to 100,000 clones, roughly 87% being singletons. Material: CD4+ or CD8+ T cells sorted from blood, obtained in a trial of the OX40 agonist ivuxolimab. This sequence was found in an adult with an advanced solid tumor such as melanoma, head and neck, liver or kidney cancer. The chain links TRBV2 to TRBJ2-1; D possibly corresponds to TRBD2 (5 bases). CDR3 in DNA: TGTGCCAGCAGTGAAGAAGGGCTAGCTGGTAATGAGCAGTTCTTC. Residues: CASSEEGLAGNEQFF.